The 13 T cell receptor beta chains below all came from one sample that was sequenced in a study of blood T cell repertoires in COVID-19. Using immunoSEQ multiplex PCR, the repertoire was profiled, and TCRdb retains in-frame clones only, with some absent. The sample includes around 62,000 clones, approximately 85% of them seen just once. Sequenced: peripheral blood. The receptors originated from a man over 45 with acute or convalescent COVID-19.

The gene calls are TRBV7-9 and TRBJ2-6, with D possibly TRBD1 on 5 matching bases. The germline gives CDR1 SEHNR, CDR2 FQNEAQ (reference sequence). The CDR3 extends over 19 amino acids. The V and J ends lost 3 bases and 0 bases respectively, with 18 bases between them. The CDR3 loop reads CASSFSWAGRHSGANVLTF. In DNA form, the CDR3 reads TGTGCCAGCAGCTTTTCGTGGGCAGGGCGGCACTCTGGGGCCAACGTCCTGACTTTC.

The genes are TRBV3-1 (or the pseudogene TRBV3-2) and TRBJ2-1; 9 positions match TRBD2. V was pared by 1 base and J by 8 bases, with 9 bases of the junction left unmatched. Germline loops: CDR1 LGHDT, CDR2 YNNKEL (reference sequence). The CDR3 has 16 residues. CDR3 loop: CASSQGSGGFWDEQFF. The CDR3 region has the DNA TGTGCCAGCAGCCAAGGGAGCGGGGGGTTTTGGGATGAGCAGTTCTTC.

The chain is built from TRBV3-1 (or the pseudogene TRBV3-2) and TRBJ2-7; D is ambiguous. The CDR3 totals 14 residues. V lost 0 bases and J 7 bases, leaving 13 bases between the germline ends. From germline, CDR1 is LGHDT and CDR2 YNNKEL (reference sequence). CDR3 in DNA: TGTGCCAGCAGCCAAGACAGGAAGTACAAGGAGCAGTACTTC. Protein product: CASSQDRKYKEQYF.

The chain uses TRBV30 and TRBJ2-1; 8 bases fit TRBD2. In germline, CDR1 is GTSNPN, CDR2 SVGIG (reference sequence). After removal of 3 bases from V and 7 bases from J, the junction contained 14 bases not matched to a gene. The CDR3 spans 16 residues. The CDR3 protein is CAWRPTYGGVWNEQFF. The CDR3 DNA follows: TGTGCCTGGAGGCCGACTTACGGGGGGGTTTGGAATGAGCAGTTCTTC. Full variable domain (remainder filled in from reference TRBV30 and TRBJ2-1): SQTIHQWPATLVQPVGSPLSLECTVEGTSNPNLYWYRQAAGRGLQLLFYSVGIGQISSEVPQNLSASRPQDRQFILSSKKLLLSDSGFYLCAWRPTYGGVWNEQFFGPGTRLTVL.

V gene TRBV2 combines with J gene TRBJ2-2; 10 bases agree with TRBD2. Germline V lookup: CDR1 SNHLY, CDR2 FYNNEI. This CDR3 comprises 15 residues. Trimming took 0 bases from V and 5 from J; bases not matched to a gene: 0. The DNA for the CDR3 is TGTGCCAGCAGTGAAGCACTAGCGGGGACCGGGGAGCTGTTTTTT. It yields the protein CASSEALAGTGELFF.

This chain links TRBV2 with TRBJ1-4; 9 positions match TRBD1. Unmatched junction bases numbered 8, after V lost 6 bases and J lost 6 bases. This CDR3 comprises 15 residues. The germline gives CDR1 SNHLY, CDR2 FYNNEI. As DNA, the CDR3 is TGTGCCAGCAGAGAAACCGGGACAGGGTATGAAAAACTGTTTTTT. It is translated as CASRETGTGYEKLFF.

CDR3 loop: CASRFGLARYEQYF. CDR3 DNA sequence: TGTGCCAGCAGATTCGGACTAGCGCGGTACGAGCAGTACTTC. The chain is built from TRBV11-2 and TRBJ2-7; TRBD2 aligns across 9 bases. This CDR3 spans 14 amino acids. Germline CDR1 is SGHAT and CDR2 is FQNNGV. V lost 6 bases and J lost 4; bases outside the gene matches: 7.

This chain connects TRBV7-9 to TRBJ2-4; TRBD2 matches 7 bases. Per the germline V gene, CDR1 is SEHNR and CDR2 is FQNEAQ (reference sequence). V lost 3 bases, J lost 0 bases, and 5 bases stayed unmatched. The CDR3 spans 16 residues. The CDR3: CASSLGAGTAKNIQYF. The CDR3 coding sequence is TGTGCCAGCAGCTTGGGAGCGGGGACAGCCAAAAACATTCAGTACTTC. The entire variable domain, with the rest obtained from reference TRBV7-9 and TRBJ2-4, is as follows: DTGVSQNPRHKITKRGQNVTFRCDPISEHNRLYWYRQTLGQGPEFLTYFQNEAQLEKSRLLSDRFSAERPKGSFSTLEIQRTEQGDSAMYLCASSLGAGTAKNIQYFGAGTRLSVL.

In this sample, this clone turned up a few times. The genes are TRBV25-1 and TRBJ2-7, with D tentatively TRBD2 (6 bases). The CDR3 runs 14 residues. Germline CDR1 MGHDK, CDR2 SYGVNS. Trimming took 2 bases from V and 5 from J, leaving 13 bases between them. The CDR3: CASSEPGDLDEQYF. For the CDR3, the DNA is TGTGCCAGCAGTGAACCGGGAGATCTTGACGAGCAGTACTTC.

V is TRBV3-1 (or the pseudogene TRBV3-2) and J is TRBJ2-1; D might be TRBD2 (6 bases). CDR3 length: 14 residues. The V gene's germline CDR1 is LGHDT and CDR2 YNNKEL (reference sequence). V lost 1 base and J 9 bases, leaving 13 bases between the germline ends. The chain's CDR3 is CASSQAVTSSEQFF. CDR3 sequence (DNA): TGTGCCAGCAGCCAAGCAGTCACTAGCAGTGAGCAGTTCTTC.

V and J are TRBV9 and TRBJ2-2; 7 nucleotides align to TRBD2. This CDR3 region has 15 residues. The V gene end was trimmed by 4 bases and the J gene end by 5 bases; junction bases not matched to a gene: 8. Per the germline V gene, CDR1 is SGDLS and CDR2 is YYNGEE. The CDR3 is CASSPVASGTGELFF. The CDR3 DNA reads TGTGCCAGCAGCCCGGTGGCTAGCGGAACCGGGGAGCTGTTTTTT.

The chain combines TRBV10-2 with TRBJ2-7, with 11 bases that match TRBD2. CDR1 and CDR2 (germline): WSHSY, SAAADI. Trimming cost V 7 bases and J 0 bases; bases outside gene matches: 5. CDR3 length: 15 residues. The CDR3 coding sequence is TGCGCCAGCAACGAACTAGCGGGGGACTCCTACGAGCAGTACTTC. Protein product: CASNELAGDSYEQYF.

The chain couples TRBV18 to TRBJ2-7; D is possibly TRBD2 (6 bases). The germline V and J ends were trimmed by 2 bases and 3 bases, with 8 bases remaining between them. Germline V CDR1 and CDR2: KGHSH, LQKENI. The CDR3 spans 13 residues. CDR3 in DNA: TGTGCCAGCTCACCAGGGGGGTTCTACGAGCAGTACTTC. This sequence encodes CASSPGGFYEQYF.